This TCR beta chain was obtained from a study of blood T cell repertoires in COVID-19. Study-level information: The study drew acute and convalescent COVID-19 samples from the United States, Italy and Spain. Sources were T cells, B-cell-depleted T cells, or PBMCs; the material itself was cDNA or gDNA.

This clone was found a few times. The CDR3 consists of 16 residues. In the original analysis: By means of reference gene primer amplification, nucleated cell counts were estimated. Data came from immunoSEQ multiplex PCR; TCRdb stores just in-frame clones and leaves some out. The DNA gave D and trimming, while V, J and clone size come from that table. The table shows more than 95,000 clones, with 86% occurring only once. The chain has TRBV12-1 and TRBJ2-3; the table names TRBD2, a call not compared with the DNA. TRBV12-1 is labeled a pseudogene. The sample taken for sequencing was peripheral blood. This sequence was found in a human donor in a cohort sampled during active COVID-19. DNA for the CDR3: TGTGCCAGCAGCTTCATGACTAGCGGGACAGGAGATACGCAGTATTTT. It translates to CASSFMTSGTGDTQYF.